The 28 T cell receptor beta chains presented below share a single source sample, sequenced in a study of liver allograft versus peripheral blood T cells. For the study at large: Comparing T cell receptor repertoires in transplanted livers with those in recipients' peripheral blood was part of the design.

TCRdb ran MiXCR on the reads and lists one entry per CDR3 protein. Among over 5,000 distinct CDR3 sequences listed, roughly 15% were seen once. The receptors come from a human patient who had a liver transplant. The graft donor may account for some of the T cells.

A few counts support this clonotype. The chain combines TRBV6-5 with TRBJ2-3, with a weak D call TRBD1 (6 bases). The germline V and J ends were trimmed by 4 bases and 0 bases, with 14 bases remaining between them. This CDR3 contains 16 residues. CDR1 is MNHEY and CDR2 is SVGAGI in the germline V gene. The CDR3 DNA sequence: TGTGCCAGCAGTTCCTTCGGGACACCGAGCACAGATACGCAGTATTTT. Its translation: CASSSFGTPSTDTQYF.

This clonotype was counted many times. The chain couples TRBV5-4 to TRBJ1-2; 9 bases are shared with TRBD1. Per the germline V gene, CDR1 is SGHNT and CDR2 is YYREEE (reference sequence). The CDR3 spans 12 residues. V shed 0 bases and J 11 bases; nucleotides not matched to a gene: 2. CDR3 protein: CASSLDRGRYTF. CDR3 DNA: TGTGCCAGCAGCTTGGACAGGGGGCGGTACACCTTC.

V and J are TRBV7-2 and TRBJ1-4, with a tentative D call TRBD1 (6 bases). This CDR3 has 14 residues. Germline V gene sequence: CDR1 SGHTA, CDR2 FQGNSA. V was shortened by 5 bases and J by 7 bases, with 14 bases between the two germline ends. The DNA for the CDR3 is TGTGCCAGCAGCCGGGCCCCAGGGGTTGAAAAACTGTTTTTT. This gives the protein CASSRAPGVEKLFF. The variable domain in full, completed from reference TRBV7-2 and TRBJ1-4, reads GAGVSQSPSNKVTEKGKDVELRCDPISGHTALYWYRQSLGQGLEFLIYFQGNSAPDKSGLPSDRFSAERTGGSVSTLTIQRTQQEDSAVYLCASSRAPGVEKLFFGSGTQLSVL.

This clonotype appeared a few times. J is TRBJ2-7 and V is TRBV7-9; D is unresolved. The germline CDR1 and CDR2 sequences are SEHNR and FQNEAQ (reference sequence). Trimming cost V 1 base and J 3 bases, with 4 bases left between them. There are 12 residues in the CDR3. CDR3 nucleotides: TGTGCCAGCAGCTTAGAACACTACGAGCAGTACTTC. Amino acid sequence: CASSLEHYEQYF.

This clonotype was observed at least ten times. The rearrangement joins TRBV6-5 to TRBJ1-4; no firm D call. V was shortened by 5 bases and J by 8 bases, with 12 bases between the two germline ends. The CDR3 contains 13 residues. The germline CDR1 and CDR2 sequences are MNHEY and SVGAGI. The CDR3 bases are TGTGCCAGCAGTAACACAGTGGGAGAAAAACTGTTTTTT. This codes for CASSNTVGEKLFF.

V is TRBV3-1 and J is TRBJ2-7; D unclear. The CDR3 contains 13 residues. V lost 2 bases and J lost 0, with 5 bases in between. Germline CDR1 is LGHDT and CDR2 is YNNKEL (reference sequence). Here the CDR3 reads CASSQQASYEQYF. CDR3 nucleotides: TGTGCCAGCAGCCAACAAGCCTCCTACGAGCAGTACTTC.

Within the sample, this clonotype is medium-sized. This chain uses TRBV12-3 or TRBV12-4 with TRBJ1-1; D gene uncertain. The CDR3 is 15 residues long. V was shortened by 5 bases and J by 4 bases, with 17 bases between the two germline ends. The CDR3 here is CASSRGEDALTEAFF. The DNA of the CDR3 is TGTGCCAGCAGTAGAGGCGAGGACGCGCTCACTGAAGCTTTCTTT.

This clonotype is deemed medium-sized. The rearrangement joins TRBV19 to TRBJ1-5; 8 bases match TRBD1. The germline V gene encodes CDR1 LNHDA and CDR2 SQIVND (reference sequence). V gave up 6 bases and J gave up 6 bases; unmatched junction bases: 1. There are 12 residues in the CDR3. The DNA of the CDR3 is TGTGCCAGTAGCGACAGGGGTCAGCCCCAGCATTTT. Its translation: CASSDRGQPQHF.

Sample share makes this clonotype medium-sized. The rearrangement uses TRBV7-9 and TRBJ1-3; the D is unclear. The CDR3 sequence is 16 residues long. The germline V gene has CDR1 SEHNR and CDR2 FQNEAQ (reference sequence). The ends were cut back, 5 bases at V and 4 bases at J, with 18 bases in the middle. The CDR3: CASSPLTATRGNTIYF. The CDR3 coding sequence is TGTGCCAGCAGCCCACTGACCGCAACGAGAGGAAACACCATATATTTT.

This clonotype was seen more than once but under ten times. The chain combines TRBV20-1 with TRBJ1-1; possibly TRBD1 for D (5 bases). The CDR3 has 12 residues. Trimming cost V 1 base and J 5 bases, with 8 bases left between them. Per the germline V gene, CDR1 is DFQATT and CDR2 is SNEGSKA (reference sequence). The chain's CDR3 is CSARGGRTEAFF. CDR3 bases: TGCAGTGCTAGAGGGGGGAGGACTGAAGCTTTCTTT.

This chain joins TRBV12-3 or TRBV12-4 and TRBJ1-3; perhaps TRBD1 as D (6 bases). This CDR3 comprises 15 residues. V lost 2 bases and J 4 bases, leaving 12 bases between the germline ends. Here the CDR3 DNA reads TGTGCCAGCAGTTTACAGGGGCTAGTCGGAAACACCATATATTTT. It is translated as CASSLQGLVGNTIYF.

J is TRBJ1-1 and V is TRBV2, with TRBD1 matching 7 bases. The CDR3 runs to 13 residues. The germline V gene has CDR1 SNHLY and CDR2 FYNNEI. The J segment lost 9 bases and the V segment lost 6 bases, leaving 10 bases of the junction unmatched. The CDR3 coding sequence is TGTGCCAGCAGACCCGGGACAGTAAATAAAGCTTTCTTT. Protein: CASRPGTVNKAFF.

This chain joins TRBV9 and TRBJ1-2; no clear D gene. This CDR3 spans 13 amino acids. Germline CDR1 and CDR2: SGDLS and YYNGEE. The V end was cut by 1 base, the J end by 5 bases, with 9 bases between. This chain's CDR3 is CASSVSAGYGYTF. In DNA form, the CDR3 reads TGTGCCAGCAGCGTATCGGCGGGGTATGGCTACACCTTC.

This clonotype was counted at least ten times. The chain has TRBV3-1 and TRBJ1-1, with D unclear. V was trimmed by 4 bases and J by 1 base, leaving 16 bases between them. CDR3 length equals 16 residues. Germline V gives CDR1 LGHDT, CDR2 YNNKEL (reference sequence). The CDR3 DNA reads TGTGCCAGCAGCCCAAGGAGGAAGGGAACGAACACTGAAGCTTTCTTT. It is translated as CASSPRRKGTNTEAFF.

Relative to its sample, this clonotype is medium-sized. This chain connects TRBV18 to TRBJ1-1; 8 bases are a match to TRBD1. This CDR3 has 15 residues. The ends lost 2 bases at V and 1 base at J; junction bases unmatched: 3. Germline V gene data show CDR1 as KGHSH and CDR2 as LQKENI. DNA of the CDR3: TGTGCCAGCTCACCAGGACAGGGCTGGAACACTGAAGCTTTCTTT. This translates into CASSPGQGWNTEAFF.

The sample holds many counts of this clonotype. V gene TRBV6-6 combines with J gene TRBJ2-7; D remains unclear. V was shortened by 6 bases and J by 2 bases, with 8 bases between the two germline ends. CDR1 MNHNY and CDR2 SVGAGI come from the germline V gene (reference sequence). The CDR3 loop spans 12 amino acids. CDR3 DNA: TGTGCCAGCAGGCCAGAAGCCTACGAGCAGTACTTC. Translated: CASRPEAYEQYF.

The J gene is TRBJ1-2, the V gene TRBV2; a possible D gene is TRBD1 (5 bases). Trimming took off 6 bases at V and 6 bases at J, with 23 bases between the two ends. This CDR3 is 16 amino acids long. Germline CDR1 and CDR2: SNHLY and FYNNEI. CDR3 in amino acids: CASRSLPGRTKDGYTF. In DNA form, the CDR3 reads TGTGCCAGCAGGTCCCTCCCGGGACGTACAAAGGATGGCTACACCTTC.

Sample share makes this clonotype medium-sized (0.01 to 0.1%). This sequence joins TRBV7-2 and TRBJ1-1; D is ambiguous. V shed 3 bases and J shed 1 base, with 15 bases lying between them. CDR3 length: 16 residues. CDR1 and CDR2 from the germline V gene are SGHTA and FQGNSA. The CDR3 reads CASSFRPGSGNTEAFF. CDR3 sequence (DNA): TGTGCCAGCAGCTTCCGCCCGGGATCCGGGAACACTGAAGCTTTCTTT.

This clonotype was counted many times. The rearrangement uses TRBV7-9 and TRBJ1-2; no reliable D call. Germline lookup yields CDR1 SEHNR and CDR2 FQNEAQ (reference sequence). The CDR3 is made up of 12 amino acids. The ends were cut back, 1 base at V and 6 bases at J, with 6 bases in the middle. CDR3 nucleotides: TGTGCCAGCAGCTTAGGGAGGGATGGCTACACCTTC. Translating gives CASSLGRDGYTF.

The table lists this clonotype with many counts. This chain links TRBV12-3 or TRBV12-4 with TRBJ1-1; D not resolved. V was trimmed by 7 bases and J by 5 bases, leaving 14 bases between them. The CDR3 runs to 13 residues. CDR3 residues: CASTLDAGTEAFF. The CDR3 region has the DNA TGTGCCAGCACCCTAGACGCGGGGACTGAAGCTTTCTTT.

By share, this clonotype ranks as medium-sized. At one of its ends the junction is not consistent with the germline gene, which may arise from a read error. The chain employs TRBV29-1 and TRBJ1-2; D remains ambiguous. This CDR3 region has 12 residues. Germline assignment: CDR1 SQVTM and CDR2 ANQGSEA. The CDR3 nucleotides read TGCAGCATTGAGGTACCGGGCTATGGCTACACCTTC. Its translation is CSIEVPGYGYTF. Filled out from reference TRBV29-1 and TRBJ1-2, the complete variable domain reads SAVISQKPSRDICQRGTSLTIQCQVDSQVTMMFWYRQQPGQSLTLIATANQGSEATYESGFVIDKFPISRPNLTFSTLTVSNMSPEDSSIYLCSIEVPGYGYTFGSGTRLTVV.

This clonotype was counted only a few times. The CDR3 DNA sequence: TGCAGTGCTAGAATAGCGGGGGAAAAAAACATTCAGTACTTC. It codes for CSARIAGEKNIQYF. This chain connects TRBV20-1 to TRBJ2-4; 9 nucleotides line up with TRBD2. V was clipped by 2 bases and J by 4 bases; unmatched bases: 3. Per germline, CDR1 DFQATT and CDR2 SNEGSKA (reference sequence). The CDR3 has 14 residues.

Judged by abundance, this clonotype is medium-sized (0.01 to 0.1%). The chain joins TRBV7-2 to TRBJ1-6, with D tentatively TRBD1 (6 bases). This CDR3 is 15 amino acids long. Between the trimmed V and J ends, which lost 2 bases and 9 bases, there was a span of 14 bases. In germline, CDR1 is SGHTA, CDR2 FQGNSA. CDR3 loop: CASSLMAGEFSPLHF. CDR3 nucleotides: TGTGCCAGCAGCTTAATGGCAGGGGAGTTTTCACCCCTCCACTTT.

About this clonotype itself: A read error may be the cause here, since a much bigger clone is one base away. This CDR3 is CASRAQGPSYGYTF. Here the CDR3 DNA reads TGTGCCAGCCGTGCCCAAGGTCCCTCCTATGGCTACACCTTC. This sequence joins TRBV6-5 and TRBJ1-2, with no clear D. The CDR3 contains 14 residues. Trimming pared 8 bases from V and 4 bases from J, leaving 17 bases between. CDR1 is MNHEY and CDR2 is SVGAGI in the germline V gene.

This clonotype is categorized as medium-sized (0.01 to 0.1%). V and J are TRBV19 and TRBJ1-5; no clear D gene. This CDR3 is 15 amino acids long. Trimming took 6 bases from V and 0 from J, leaving 12 bases between them. From germline, CDR1 is LNHDA and CDR2 SQIVND (reference sequence). In nucleotides, the CDR3 is TGTGCCAGTAGCGAACAGAACCGTAGCAATCAGCCCCAGCATTTT. Amino acids: CASSEQNRSNQPQHF.

This clonotype was recorded a few times. Mismatch with germline at one junction end may stem from a read error. The rearrangement joins TRBV2 to TRBJ2-2; D ambiguous. Germline V gene data show CDR1 as SNHLY and CDR2 as FYNNEI. This CDR3 comprises 15 residues. CDR3 DNA sequence: TGTGCCAGCTGTCCCCGCCCAACGAACATCGGGGAGCTGTTTTTT. Translated: CASCPRPTNIGELFF.

The rearrangement joins TRBV2 to TRBJ1-4, with TRBD1 matching 8 bases. The length of the CDR3 is 14 residues. Germline values: CDR1 SNHLY, CDR2 FYNNEI. The V gene end was trimmed by 5 bases and the J gene end by 5 bases; junction bases not matched to a gene: 4. The CDR3 loop is CASSRTGRNEKLFF. The CDR3 bases are TGTGCCAGCAGTCGGACAGGGCGGAATGAAAAACTGTTTTTT.

Within the sample, this clonotype is medium-sized. The gene calls are TRBV7-9 and TRBJ1-1, with 7 bases that match TRBD1. The CDR3 extends over 14 amino acids. V lost 5 bases and J lost 4; bases outside the gene matches: 7. Germline lookup yields CDR1 SEHNR and CDR2 FQNEAQ (reference sequence). This CDR3 is CASSPQGGLTEAFF. CDR3 coding DNA: TGTGCCAGCAGCCCTCAGGGGGGGCTCACTGAAGCTTTCTTT.